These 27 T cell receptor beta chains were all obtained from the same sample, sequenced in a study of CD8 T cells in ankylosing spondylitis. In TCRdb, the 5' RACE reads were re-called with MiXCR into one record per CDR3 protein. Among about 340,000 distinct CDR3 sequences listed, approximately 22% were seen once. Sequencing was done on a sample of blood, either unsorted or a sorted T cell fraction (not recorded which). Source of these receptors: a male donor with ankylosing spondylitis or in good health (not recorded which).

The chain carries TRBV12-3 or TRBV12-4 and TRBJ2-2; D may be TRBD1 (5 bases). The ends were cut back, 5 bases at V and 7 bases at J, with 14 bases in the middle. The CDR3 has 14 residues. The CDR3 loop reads CASSLQGGNGELFF. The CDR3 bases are TGTGCCAGCAGTCTGCAGGGTGGGAACGGGGAGCTGTTTTTT.

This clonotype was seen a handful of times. The CDR3 protein is CATSRDRALGEQYF. The CDR3 region has the DNA TGTGCCACCAGCAGAGATCGGGCGCTCGGCGAGCAGTACTTC. The gene calls are TRBV15 and TRBJ2-7; D is undetermined. Germline lookup yields CDR1 LNHNV and CDR2 YYDKDF (reference sequence). Trimming left V 0 bases short and J 6 bases short, with 12 bases between. The CDR3 loop spans 14 amino acids.

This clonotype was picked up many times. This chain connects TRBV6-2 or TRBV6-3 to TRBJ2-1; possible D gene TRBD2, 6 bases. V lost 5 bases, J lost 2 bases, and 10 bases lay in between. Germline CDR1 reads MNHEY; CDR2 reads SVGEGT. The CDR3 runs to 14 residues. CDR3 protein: CASSLEGTYNEQFF. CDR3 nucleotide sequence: TGTGCCAGCAGTCTGGAGGGGACCTACAATGAGCAGTTCTTC.

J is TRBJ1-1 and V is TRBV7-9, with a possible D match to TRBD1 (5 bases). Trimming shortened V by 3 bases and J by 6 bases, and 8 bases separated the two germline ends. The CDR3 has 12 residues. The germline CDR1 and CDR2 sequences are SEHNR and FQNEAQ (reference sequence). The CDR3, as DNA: TGTGCCAGCAGCTTTCAAGGGGCTGAAGCTTTCTTT. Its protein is CASSFQGAEAFF.

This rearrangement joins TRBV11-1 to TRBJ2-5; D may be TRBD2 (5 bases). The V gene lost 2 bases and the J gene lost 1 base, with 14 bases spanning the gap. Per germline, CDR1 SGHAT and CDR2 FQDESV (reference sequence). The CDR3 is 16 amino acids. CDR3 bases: TGTGCCAGCAGCTTAATTGGCGGGCTGATCCAAGAGACCCAGTACTTC. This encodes CASSLIGGLIQETQYF.

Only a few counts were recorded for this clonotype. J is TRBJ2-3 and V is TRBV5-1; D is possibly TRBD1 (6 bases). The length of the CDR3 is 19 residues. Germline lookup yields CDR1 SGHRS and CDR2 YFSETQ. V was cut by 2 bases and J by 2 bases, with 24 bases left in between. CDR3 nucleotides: TGCGCCAGCAGCTTTTCACCAGGGGACATTCGAGACATCACAGATACGCAGTATTTT. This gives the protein CASSFSPGDIRDITDTQYF.

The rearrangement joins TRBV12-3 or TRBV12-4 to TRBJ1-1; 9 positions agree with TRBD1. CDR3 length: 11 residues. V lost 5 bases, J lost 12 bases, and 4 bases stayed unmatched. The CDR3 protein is CASSADRGSFF. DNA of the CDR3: TGTGCCAGCAGTGCCGACAGGGGGTCTTTCTTT.

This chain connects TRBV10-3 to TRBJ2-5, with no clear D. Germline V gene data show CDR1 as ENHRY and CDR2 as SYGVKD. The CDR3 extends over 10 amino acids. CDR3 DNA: TGTGCTGTGGGGTCAGAGACCCAGTACTTC. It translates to CAVGSETQYF.

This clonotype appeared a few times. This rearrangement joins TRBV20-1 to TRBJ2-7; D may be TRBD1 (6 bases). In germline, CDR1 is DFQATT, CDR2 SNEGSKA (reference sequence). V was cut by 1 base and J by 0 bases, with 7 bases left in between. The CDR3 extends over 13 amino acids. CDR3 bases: TGCAGTGCTAGAGGGGGGCCCTCCTACGAGCAGTACTTC. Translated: CSARGGPSYEQYF.

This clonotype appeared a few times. The DNA of the CDR3 is TGCAGTGCTAGAGCGCTGGACACCGGGGAGCTGTTTTTT. Translation gives CSARALDTGELFF. J is TRBJ2-2 and V is TRBV20-1; no reliable D call. There are 13 residues in the CDR3. The ends were cut back, 1 base at V and 3 bases at J, with 6 bases in the middle. The germline gives CDR1 DFQATT, CDR2 SNEGSKA (reference sequence).

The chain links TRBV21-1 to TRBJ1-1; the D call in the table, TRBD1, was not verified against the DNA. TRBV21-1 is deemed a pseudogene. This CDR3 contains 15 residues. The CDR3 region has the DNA TGTGCCAGCAGCAGATACGCAGGGTTTGGCACTGAAGCTTTCTTT. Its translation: CASSRYAGFGTEAFF.

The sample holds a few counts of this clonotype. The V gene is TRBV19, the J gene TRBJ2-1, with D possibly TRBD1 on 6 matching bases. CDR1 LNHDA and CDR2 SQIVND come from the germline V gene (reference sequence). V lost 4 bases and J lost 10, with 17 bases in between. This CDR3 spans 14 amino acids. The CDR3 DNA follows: TGTGCCAGTAGTAAAAGCGGACAGCGAACGGAGCAGTTCTTC. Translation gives CASSKSGQRTEQFF.

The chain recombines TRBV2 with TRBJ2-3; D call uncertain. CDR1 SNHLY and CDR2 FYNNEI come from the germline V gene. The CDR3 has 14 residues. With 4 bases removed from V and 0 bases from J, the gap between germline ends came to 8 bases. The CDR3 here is CASSGNPSTDTQYF. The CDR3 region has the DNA TGTGCCAGCAGTGGAAACCCTAGCACAGATACGCAGTATTTT. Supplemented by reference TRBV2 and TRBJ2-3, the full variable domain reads EPEVTQTPSHQVTQMGQEVILRCVPISNHLYFYWYRQILGQKVEFLVSFYNNEISEKSEIFDDQFSVERPDGSNFTLKIRSTKLEDSAMYFCASSGNPSTDTQYFGPGTRLTVL.

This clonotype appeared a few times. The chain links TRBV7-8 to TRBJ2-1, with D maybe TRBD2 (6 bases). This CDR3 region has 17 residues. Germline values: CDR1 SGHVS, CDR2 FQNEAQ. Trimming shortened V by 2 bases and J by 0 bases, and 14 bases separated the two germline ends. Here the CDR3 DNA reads TGTGCCAGCAGCTTATACTCGCGGGGTGGCTCCTACAATGAGCAGTTCTTC. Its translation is CASSLYSRGGSYNEQFF.

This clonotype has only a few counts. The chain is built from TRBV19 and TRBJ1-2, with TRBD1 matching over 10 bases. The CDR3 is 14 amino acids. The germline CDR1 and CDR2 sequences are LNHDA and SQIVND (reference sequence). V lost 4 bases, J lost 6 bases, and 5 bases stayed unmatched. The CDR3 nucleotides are TGTGCCAGTAGTACTCCAGGGACAGGGGATGGCTACACCTTC. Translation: CASSTPGTGDGYTF.

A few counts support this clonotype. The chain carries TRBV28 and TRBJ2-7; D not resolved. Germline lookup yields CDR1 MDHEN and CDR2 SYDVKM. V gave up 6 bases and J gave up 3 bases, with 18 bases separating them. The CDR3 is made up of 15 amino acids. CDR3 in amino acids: CASSPVDGPRYEQYF. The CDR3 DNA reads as TGTGCCAGCAGCCCAGTGGACGGACCCCGCTACGAGCAGTACTTC.

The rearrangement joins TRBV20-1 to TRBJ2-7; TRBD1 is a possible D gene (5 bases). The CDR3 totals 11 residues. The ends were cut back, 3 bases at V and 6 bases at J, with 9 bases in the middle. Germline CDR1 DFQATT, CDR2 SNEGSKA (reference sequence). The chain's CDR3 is CSARTASEQYF. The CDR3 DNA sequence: TGCAGTGCTAGGACAGCCTCCGAGCAGTACTTC.

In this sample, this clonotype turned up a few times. The CDR3 nucleotides are TGTGCCAGCAGCTTAAACCCCCCTTGGGGGGAGCTGTTTTTT. Protein: CASSLNPPWGELFF. V gene TRBV7-8 combines with J gene TRBJ2-2, with D hard to call. Germline V gene data show CDR1 as SGHVS and CDR2 as FQNEAQ. The CDR3 is 14 residues long. Trimming shortened V by 2 bases and J by 8 bases, and 12 bases separated the two germline ends.

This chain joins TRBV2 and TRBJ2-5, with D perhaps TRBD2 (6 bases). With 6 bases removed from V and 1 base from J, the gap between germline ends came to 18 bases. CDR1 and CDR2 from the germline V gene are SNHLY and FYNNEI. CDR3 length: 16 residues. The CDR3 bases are TGTGCCAGCAGGGCATTGGGGGGTTGGTCCCAAGAGACCCAGTACTTC. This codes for CASRALGGWSQETQYF. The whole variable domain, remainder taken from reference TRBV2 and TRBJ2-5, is EPEVTQTPSHQVTQMGQEVILRCVPISNHLYFYWYRQILGQKVEFLVSFYNNEISEKSEIFDDQFSVERPDGSNFTLKIRSTKLEDSAMYFCASRALGGWSQETQYFGPGTRLLVL.

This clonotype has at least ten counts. The CDR3 loop reads CASNPGTLPGTQYF. The CDR3 DNA follows: TGTGCCAGCAACCCCGGCACACTTCCCGGGACCCAGTACTTC. The chain employs TRBV12-3 or TRBV12-4 and TRBJ2-5, with D uncertain. The length of the CDR3 is 14 residues. The V end lost 7 bases, the J end lost 7 bases, and 19 bases lay between the germline ends.

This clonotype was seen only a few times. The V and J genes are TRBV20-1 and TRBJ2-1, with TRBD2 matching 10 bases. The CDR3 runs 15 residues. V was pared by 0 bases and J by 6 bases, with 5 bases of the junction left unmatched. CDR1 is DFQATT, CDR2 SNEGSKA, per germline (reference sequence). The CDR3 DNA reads TGCAGTGCTAGAGATGTACTAGCGGGGCTCAATGAGCAGTTCTTC. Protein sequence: CSARDVLAGLNEQFF.

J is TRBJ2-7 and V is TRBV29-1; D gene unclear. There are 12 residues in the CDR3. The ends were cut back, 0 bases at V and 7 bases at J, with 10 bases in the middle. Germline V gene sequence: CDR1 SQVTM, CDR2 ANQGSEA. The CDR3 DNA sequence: TGCAGCGTTGAAGATCGACGCCCGGAGCAGTACTTC. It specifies CSVEDRRPEQYF.

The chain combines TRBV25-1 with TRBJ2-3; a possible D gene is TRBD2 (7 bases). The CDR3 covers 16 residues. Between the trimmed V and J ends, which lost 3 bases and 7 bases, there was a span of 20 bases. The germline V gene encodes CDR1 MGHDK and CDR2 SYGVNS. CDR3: CASSDVLVGGLNTQYF. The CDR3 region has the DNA TGTGCCAGCAGTGACGTTTTGGTGGGGGGGCTAAATACGCAGTATTTT.

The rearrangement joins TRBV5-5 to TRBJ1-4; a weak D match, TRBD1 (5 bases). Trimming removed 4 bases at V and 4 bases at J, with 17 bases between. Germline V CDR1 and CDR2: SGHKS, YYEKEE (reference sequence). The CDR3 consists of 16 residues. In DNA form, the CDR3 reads TGTGCCAGCAGCCCACAGGAGATACGAATTAATGAAAAACTGTTTTTT. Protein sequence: CASSPQEIRINEKLFF. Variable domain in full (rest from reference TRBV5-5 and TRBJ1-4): DAGVTQSPTHLIKTRGQQVTLRCSPISGHKSVSWYQQVLGQGPQFIFQYYEKEERGRGNFPDRFSARQFPNYSSELNVNALLLGDSALYLCASSPQEIRINEKLFFGSGTQLSVL.

CDR3: CASSSGVSETQYF. The CDR3, as DNA: TGTGCCAGCAGCTCCGGTGTGTCAGAGACCCAGTACTTC. The genes are TRBV7-9 and TRBJ2-5; D gene uncertain. Per germline, CDR1 SEHNR and CDR2 FQNEAQ (reference sequence). This CDR3 has 13 residues. Between the trimmed V and J ends, which lost 4 bases and 4 bases, there was a span of 10 bases.

CDR3 in DNA: TGTGCCAGCAGCTTCGGCGGGGGGTATCCCGCGCAGTATTTT. Its translation: CASSFGGGYPAQYF. This chain links TRBV11-2 with TRBJ2-3, with 8 positions matching TRBD2. This CDR3 is built from 14 residues. V shed 3 bases and J 10 bases; nucleotides not matched to a gene: 9. Germline CDR1 reads SGHAT; CDR2 reads FQNNGV.

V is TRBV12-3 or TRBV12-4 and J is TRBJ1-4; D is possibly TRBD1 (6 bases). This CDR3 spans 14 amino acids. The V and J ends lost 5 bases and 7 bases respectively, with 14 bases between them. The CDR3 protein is CASSRQADSEKLFF. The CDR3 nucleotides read TGTGCCAGCAGTCGACAGGCAGATAGTGAAAAACTGTTTTTT.